The 18 T cell receptor beta chains presented below share a single source sample, sequenced in a study of shared clonotypes between healthy human individuals. The repertoire was sequenced with immunoSEQ multiplex PCR; TCRdb's copy has only in-frame clones and lacks some. The table shows under 1,100,000 clones, with more than 60% occurring only once. Material: memory CD4+ T cells sorted from blood. Specified subset: CD45RA-negative fraction. All receptors derive from a young man in good health.

The count of this clone is one. The chain combines TRBV4-3 with TRBJ1-2, with 7 bases matching TRBD1. This CDR3 has 16 residues. J gave up 1 base and V 0 bases, and 5 bases lay outside the gene matches. The germline V gene encodes CDR1 LGHNA and CDR2 YSLEER. CDR3 loop: CASSQDSRGGNYGYTF. The CDR3 DNA reads as TGCGCCAGCAGCCAAGATAGCAGGGGGGGTAACTATGGCTACACCTTC.

The chain couples TRBV10-1 to TRBJ2-1; perhaps TRBD2 as D (5 bases). The V and J ends lost 5 bases and 5 bases respectively, with 7 bases between them. There are 12 residues in the CDR3. The germline V gene encodes CDR1 WNHNN and CDR2 SYGVQD (reference sequence). The CDR3 is CASSRTDNEQFF. The CDR3 DNA sequence: TGCGCCAGCAGTCGGACTGACAATGAGCAGTTCTTC.

The chain carries TRBV5-1 and TRBJ2-5; 10 bases align to TRBD2. The CDR3 covers 16 residues. Germline CDR1 SGHRS, CDR2 YFSETQ. Trimming took 4 bases from V and 4 from J; bases not matched to a gene: 10. The DNA for the CDR3 is TGCGCCAGCAGCATCGGACTAGCGGCGGCTCGAGAGACCCAGTACTTC. Translated, it gives CASSIGLAAARETQYF.

This clone was found a few times. The chain couples TRBV10-2 to TRBJ2-7; weak D call: TRBD1 (7 bases). In germline, CDR1 is WSHSY, CDR2 SAAADI. The CDR3 sequence is 15 residues long. V lost 3 bases, J lost 2 bases, and 14 bases lay in between. This CDR3 reads CASSEGQGGPYEQYF. CDR3 coding DNA: TGCGCCAGCAGTGAAGGGCAGGGGGGCCCCTACGAGCAGTACTTC.

This chain links TRBV5-1 with TRBJ1-1; 7 nucleotides agree with TRBD1. V shed 4 bases and J 1 base; nucleotides not matched to a gene: 7. This CDR3 contains 15 residues. The germline CDR1 and CDR2 sequences are SGHRS and YFSETQ. The CDR3 protein is CASSPRDSWNTEAFF. The CDR3 DNA is TGCGCCAGCAGCCCCCGGGACAGTTGGAACACTGAAGCTTTCTTT.

This clone was recorded a few times. The chain uses TRBV30 and TRBJ1-2, with D perhaps TRBD1 (6 bases). The CDR3 is made up of 13 amino acids. Trimming pared 3 bases from V and 13 bases from J, leaving 21 bases between. Germline CDR1 is GTSNPN and CDR2 is SVGIG (reference sequence). CDR3 region: CAWSLRQDRGSTF. DNA of the CDR3: TGTGCCTGGAGCCTCAGACAGGACCGAGGGTCCACCTTC.

This clone was counted once. The V call is TRBV5-1, the J call TRBJ2-1, with 7 bases that match TRBD1. Germline lookup yields CDR1 SGHRS and CDR2 YFSETQ. CDR3 size: 14 residues. The V gene end was trimmed by 1 base and the J gene end by 6 bases; junction bases not matched to a gene: 4. The CDR3 coding sequence is TGCGCCAGCAGCTTGCGCGCAGGGGGCAATGAGCAGTTCTTC. As protein: CASSLRAGGNEQFF.

This clone has just a few counts. The chain joins TRBV6-5 to TRBJ1-4; D uncertain. The CDR3 spans 13 residues. Trimming left V 2 bases short and J 7 bases short, with 8 bases between. Germline CDR1 and CDR2: MNHEY and SVGAGI. This CDR3 is CASSYGNSEKLFF. CDR3 nucleotide sequence: TGTGCCAGCAGTTACGGAAATTCTGAAAAACTGTTTTTT.

A note on this clone: Other nucleotide sequences from this sample produce the same CDR3. The chain is built from TRBV30 and TRBJ2-7; D ambiguous. Trimming stripped 1 base from V and 1 base from J, with 2 bases between. This CDR3 has 11 amino acids. Looked up from germline, CDR1 is GTSNPN and CDR2 is SVGIG (reference sequence). CDR3 DNA sequence: TGTGCCTGGAGTGATTCCTACGAGCAGTACTTC. It specifies CAWSDSYEQYF.

V and J are TRBV10-3 and TRBJ2-7; a weak D match, TRBD1 (6 bases). V lost 3 bases and J lost 2, with 17 bases in between. Germline CDR1 ENHRY, CDR2 SYGVKD. CDR3 length: 16 amino acids. CDR3 in DNA: TGTGCCATCAGTGATTTGGTGGGGGCCGCAGCCTACGAGCAGTACTTC. It specifies CAISDLVGAAAYEQYF.

The V and J genes are TRBV5-1 and TRBJ2-7; TRBD1 matches 10 bases. There are 14 residues in the CDR3. Trimming took 4 bases from V and 7 from J; bases not matched to a gene: 8. Germline assignment: CDR1 SGHRS and CDR2 YFSETQ. The chain's CDR3 is CASSKGQGSREQYF. The CDR3 bases are TGCGCCAGCAGCAAGGGACAGGGGTCTCGGGAGCAGTACTTC.

This chain connects TRBV2 to TRBJ2-6; D could derive from TRBD1 or TRBD2 (7 bases each). The CDR3 consists of 16 residues. The germline gives CDR1 SNHLY, CDR2 FYNNEI. V was trimmed by 3 bases and J by 2 bases, leaving 11 bases between them. This CDR3 reads CASSEGRGPGANVLTF. CDR3 bases: TGTGCCAGCAGTGAGGGGAGGGGGCCTGGGGCCAACGTCCTGACTTTC.

The chain employs TRBV5-1 and TRBJ2-7; the D gene is possibly TRBD1 (6 bases). This CDR3 contains 14 residues. CDR1 SGHRS and CDR2 YFSETQ come from the germline V gene. V was cut by 2 bases and J by 3 bases, with 12 bases left in between. The chain's CDR3 is CASSFIGQNYEQYF. CDR3 DNA sequence: TGCGCCAGCAGCTTTATCGGACAGAACTACGAGCAGTACTTC.

This clone was picked up a small number of times. For the CDR3, the DNA is TGTGCCAGCAGCTTGGGGACTGTTAGGAGTACTGAAGCTTTCTTT. Its translation is CASSLGTVRSTEAFF. The chain recombines TRBV7-9 with TRBJ1-1, with D possibly matching TRBD1 (5 bases). Germline loops: CDR1 SEHNR, CDR2 FQNEAQ (reference sequence). V was trimmed by 3 bases and J by 5 bases, leaving 16 bases between them. The CDR3 is 15 amino acids. The whole variable domain, remainder taken from reference TRBV7-9 and TRBJ1-1, is DTGVSQNPRHKITKRGQNVTFRCDPISEHNRLYWYRQTLGQGPEFLTYFQNEAQLEKSRLLSDRFSAERPKGSFSTLEIQRTEQGDSAMYLCASSLGTVRSTEAFFGQGTRLTVV.

This chain joins TRBV5-1 and TRBJ2-3; unclear D gene. The V end lost 4 bases, the J end lost 4 bases, and 10 bases lay between the germline ends. CDR1 is SGHRS and CDR2 is YFSETQ in the germline V gene. CDR3 length: 13 amino acids. CDR3 in amino acids: CASSVMLADTQYF. CDR3 DNA: TGCGCCAGCAGCGTGATGCTCGCAGATACGCAGTATTTT.

V and J are TRBV19 and TRBJ2-5; D possibly corresponds to TRBD2 (5 bases). The CDR3 runs to 15 residues. CDR1 is LNHDA, CDR2 SQIVND, per germline (reference sequence). V was shortened by 1 base and J by 5 bases, with 14 bases between the two germline ends. The CDR3 here is CASSIGTPQGETQYF. The CDR3 DNA reads TGTGCCAGTAGTATAGGGACTCCCCAAGGGGAGACCCAGTACTTC.

The chain's CDR3 is CASSLRRTYEQYF. CDR3 in DNA: TGTGCCAGCAGCTTAAGAAGAACCTACGAGCAGTACTTC. The rearrangement links TRBV7-2 to TRBJ2-7; D call uncertain. V was shortened by 2 bases and J by 2 bases, with 7 bases between the two germline ends. The CDR3 runs 13 residues. CDR1 and CDR2 (germline): SGHTA, FQGNSA.

A remark on this clone: The sample holds other DNA sequences that translate to the same CDR3. V is TRBV27 and J is TRBJ2-7, with 10 bases aligning to TRBD2. The CDR3 extends over 13 amino acids. CDR1 and CDR2 from the germline V gene are MNHEY and SMNVEV (reference sequence). V shed 6 bases and J 3 bases; nucleotides not matched to a gene: 2. CDR3: CASRASGSYEQYF. The CDR3 DNA sequence: TGTGCCAGCAGGGCTAGCGGGAGCTACGAGCAGTACTTC.